The entry below describes one T cell receptor (beta chain). Generated by immunoSEQ multiplex PCR, the TCRdb table keeps only in-frame clones and is missing some. This sample has tens of thousands of clones; about nine tenths occur once, and the top ten carry approximately 1.5%. The sample originates from a study of T cells after somatic rescue of genetic block. The TCR originated in a woman aged 18-29 years. The specimen sequenced was peripheral blood mononuclear cells (PBMCs).

CDR3 amino acids: CASSQREVWGEQYF. In DNA, the CDR3 is TGTGCCAGCTCGCAGCGGGAGGTATGGGGCGAGCAGTACTTC. The chain carries TRBV7-9 and TRBJ2-7, with 9 nucleotides matching TRBD2. The germline CDR1 and CDR2 sequences are SEHNR and FQNEAQ (reference sequence). CDR3 length: 14 residues. Trimming cost V 8 bases and J 6 bases; bases outside gene matches: 11.